Presented here are 31 T cell receptor beta chains from one specimen sequenced in a study of OX40 agonist ivuxolimab in advanced cancers. To prepare the library, the immunoSEQ multiplex PCR assay was applied. What TCRdb holds here is the immuneACCESS table cut down to in-frame rearrangements. Part of the clones is not present; checked against another copy, under half of the missing clones reflect an unresolved V gene, and the others are unexplained. Present in this sample are approximately 54,000 clones, roughly 90% of which were seen just once. The ten biggest clones cover 3.6% of the sample. Source: CD4+ or CD8+ T cells sorted from blood, taken in a trial of the OX40 agonist ivuxolimab. The receptor set was obtained from an adult with an advanced solid tumor such as melanoma, head and neck, liver or kidney cancer.

The gene calls are TRBV6-1 and TRBJ2-2, with TRBD1 matching 10 bases. The trim removed 5 bases at V and 8 bases at J, leaving 5 bases unmatched. The CDR3 extends over 14 amino acids. Germline assignment: CDR1 MNHNS and CDR2 SASEGT. CDR3 in amino acids: CASSRDRGTGELFF. DNA for the CDR3: TGTGCCAGCAGTAGGGACAGGGGAACAGGGGAGCTGTTTTTT.

The rearrangement joins TRBV21-1 to TRBJ1-1. TRBV21-1 is assigned pseudogene status. This CDR3 contains 15 residues. The CDR3 loop reads CASSPVWIMNTEAFF. The CDR3, as DNA: TGTGCCAGCAGCCCGGTATGGATTATGAACACTGAAGCTTTCTTT.

The chain carries TRBV15 and TRBJ1-1, with D perhaps matching TRBD1 (6 bases). V lost 1 base to trimming and J lost 0 bases, with 9 bases between them. The CDR3 length is 15 residues. The germline V gene encodes CDR1 LNHNV and CDR2 YYDKDF (reference sequence). The CDR3 region is CATSRGGALNTEAFF. For the CDR3, the DNA is TGTGCCACCAGCAGAGGGGGGGCTTTGAACACTGAAGCTTTCTTT. Filled out from reference TRBV15 and TRBJ1-1, the complete variable domain reads DAMVIQNPRYQVTQFGKPVTLSCSQTLNHNVMYWYQQKSSQAPKLLFHYYDKDFNNEADTPDNFQSRRPNTSFCFLDIRSPGLGDTAMYLCATSRGGALNTEAFFGQGTRLTVV.

This clone has just one count. The chain carries TRBV5-1 and TRBJ1-2; maybe TRBD1 (5 bases). Deletions cut 4 bases from V and 0 bases from J, with 13 bases between. This CDR3 has 15 residues. CDR1 and CDR2 (germline): SGHRS, YFSETQ. The CDR3 loop is CASSPRDPANYGYTF. The CDR3 nucleotides read TGCGCCAGCAGCCCACGGGACCCAGCTAACTATGGCTACACCTTC.

The V gene is TRBV9, the J gene TRBJ2-1, with D possibly TRBD2 on 5 matching bases. Per germline, CDR1 SGDLS and CDR2 YYNGEE. This CDR3 is built from 15 residues. V was trimmed by 4 bases and J by 0 bases, leaving 11 bases between them. The CDR3 DNA sequence: TGTGCCAGCAGCACAGAGGGTGCCTCCTACAATGAGCAGTTCTTC. Translated: CASSTEGASYNEQFF.

This chain connects TRBV13 to TRBJ1-3, with D possibly matching TRBD1 (6 bases). Trimming pared 10 bases from V and 4 bases from J, leaving 20 bases between. Germline loops: CDR1 PRHDT, CDR2 FYEKMQ (reference sequence). The CDR3 totals 15 residues. The CDR3 nucleotides read TGTGCCACCCAGAGGGGGGACCTGTTAGGAAACACCATATATTTT. Residues: CATQRGDLLGNTIYF.

CDR3 sequence (DNA): TGTGCCAGCAGCACCACAGGGGTCGGGGCGGGGGACACAGATACGCAGTATTTT. This codes for CASSTTGVGAGDTDTQYF. This sequence joins TRBV5-6 and TRBJ2-3; tentatively, D is TRBD1 or TRBD2 (7 bases each). This CDR3 contains 18 residues. V gave up 4 bases and J gave up 2 bases, with 23 bases separating them. The germline gives CDR1 SGHDT, CDR2 YYEEEE.

CDR3 in DNA: TGTGCCAGCAGTGGCCAGGGACAGCTTAGCAATCAGCCCCAGCATTTT. It codes for CASSGQGQLSNQPQHF. The chain couples TRBV6-1 to TRBJ1-5; 7 nucleotides line up with TRBD1. The germline CDR1 and CDR2 sequences are MNHNS and SASEGT. The CDR3 is 16 amino acids. The J segment lost 0 bases and the V segment lost 4 bases, leaving 6 bases of the junction unmatched.

J is TRBJ1-1 and V is TRBV10-1, with D hard to call. Trimming cost V 6 bases and J 0 bases, with 8 bases left between them. The CDR3 loop spans 13 amino acids. Germline V gene data show CDR1 as WNHNN and CDR2 as SYGVQD (reference sequence). The CDR3 is CASSRNMNTEAFF. The CDR3 region has the DNA TGCGCCAGCAGCCGAAACATGAACACTGAAGCTTTCTTT.

The gene calls are TRBV30 and TRBJ1-1; the D is unclear. CDR1 is GTSNPN and CDR2 is SVGIG in the germline V gene (reference sequence). The CDR3 runs 11 residues. The V gene lost 4 bases and the J gene lost 5 bases, with 8 bases spanning the gap. In DNA, the CDR3 is TGTGCCTGGAACCAGCAGACTGAAGCTTTCTTT. The encoded protein is CAWNQQTEAFF.

The V call is TRBV28, the J call TRBJ1-1; D not certain. Trimming shortened V by 5 bases and J by 4 bases, and 14 bases separated the two germline ends. The CDR3 totals 14 residues. The germline V gene has CDR1 MDHEN and CDR2 SYDVKM. The CDR3 here is CASSRSGVTTEAFF. DNA of the CDR3: TGTGCCAGCAGTCGGAGTGGTGTAACCACTGAAGCTTTCTTT.

The rearrangement links TRBV9 to TRBJ2-1; D ambiguous. CDR1 and CDR2 from the germline V gene are SGDLS and YYNGEE. V gave up 0 bases and J gave up 11 bases, with 12 bases separating them. The CDR3 covers 13 residues. The CDR3 coding sequence is TGTGCCAGCAGCGTAGCGTCCCCCGGCCAGCAGTTCTTC. It translates to CASSVASPGQQFF.

This clone has just a few counts. The chain links TRBV25-1 to TRBJ2-7; D might be TRBD1 (6 bases). The CDR3 is 13 residues long. Trimming left V 7 bases short and J 8 bases short, with 18 bases between. Germline values: CDR1 MGHDK, CDR2 SYGVNS. CDR3 amino acids: CASKGHARGKQYF. CDR3 in DNA: TGTGCCAGCAAGGGACACGCGAGGGGCAAGCAGTACTTC.

CDR3 nucleotide sequence: TGTGCCAGCAGTTCGTCTCGGGGAAGGACTGAAGCTTTCTTT. Amino acids: CASSSSRGRTEAFF. The chain combines TRBV28 with TRBJ1-1, with D unresolved. The CDR3 is 14 amino acids. V was pared by 4 bases and J by 5 bases, with 14 bases between. Germline values: CDR1 MDHEN, CDR2 SYDVKM.

The chain links TRBV19 to TRBJ2-3, with D unclear. CDR3 size: 15 residues. Per the germline V gene, CDR1 is LNHDA and CDR2 is SQIVND (reference sequence). The V gene lost 7 bases and the J gene lost 2 bases, with 16 bases spanning the gap. The CDR3 nucleotides read TGTGCCAGTATGTCGGCGTCTACTCCCACAGATACGCAGTATTTT. It translates to CASMSASTPTDTQYF.

The J gene is TRBJ2-5, the V gene TRBV4-1; D ambiguous. V was cut by 0 bases and J by 7 bases, with 15 bases left in between. This CDR3 has 15 residues. The germline V gene encodes CDR1 MGHRA and CDR2 YSYEKL. This chain's CDR3 is CASSQDGGPPATQYF. The CDR3 bases are TGCGCCAGCAGCCAAGATGGTGGGCCGCCGGCGACCCAGTACTTC.

This clone was seen a few times. V gene TRBV6-1 combines with J gene TRBJ1-2; tentatively, D is TRBD1 (5 bases). In germline, CDR1 is MNHNS, CDR2 SASEGT. This CDR3 spans 16 amino acids. Trimming took off 2 bases at V and 4 bases at J, with 17 bases between the two ends. The CDR3 DNA sequence: TGTGCCAGCAGTGAAACTGGGGGTTATAACCTCTATGGCTACACCTTC. This codes for CASSETGGYNLYGYTF.

The J gene is TRBJ2-6, the V gene TRBV19; D remains unclear. V dropped 3 bases and J dropped 7 bases, with 10 bases sitting between them. Per the germline V gene, CDR1 is LNHDA and CDR2 is SQIVND (reference sequence). The CDR3 sequence is 14 residues long. The CDR3 reads CASSMQGIANVLTF. CDR3 sequence (DNA): TGTGCCAGTAGTATGCAAGGGATTGCCAACGTCCTGACTTTC.

J is TRBJ2-2 and V is TRBV5-6; tentative D call: TRBD1 (6 bases). The CDR3 runs to 12 residues. Germline CDR1 and CDR2: SGHDT and YYEEEE. V lost 4 bases and J 9 bases, leaving 10 bases between the germline ends. The CDR3 protein is CASSPTGRELFF. The CDR3 DNA reads as TGTGCCAGCAGCCCAACAGGGCGGGAGCTGTTTTTT.

This sequence joins TRBV19 and TRBJ1-2, with a tentative D call TRBD1 (5 bases). CDR3 size: 13 residues. V lost 7 bases, J lost 5 bases, and 14 bases lay in between. The germline V gene encodes CDR1 LNHDA and CDR2 SQIVND (reference sequence). The DNA for the CDR3 is TGTGCCAGTACCGGGCCGCGGGGGTATGGCTACACCTTC. Encoded protein: CASTGPRGYGYTF.

CDR3 bases: TGTGCCAGTAGCGACCGGGCTGGGGCAGGGGACACCGGGGAGCTGTTTTTT. This sequence encodes CASSDRAGAGDTGELFF. The gene calls are TRBV19 and TRBJ2-2, with D perhaps TRBD1 (6 bases). Trimming shortened V by 6 bases and J by 3 bases, and 20 bases separated the two germline ends. CDR1 is LNHDA and CDR2 is SQIVND in the germline V gene (reference sequence). This CDR3 comprises 17 residues.

This chain links TRBV5-4 with TRBJ2-7, with a weak D call TRBD1 (6 bases). Trimming took off 0 bases at V and 2 bases at J, with 9 bases between the two ends. The CDR3 loop spans 14 amino acids. Germline-derived CDR1 and CDR2 are SGHNT and YYREEE (reference sequence). The chain's CDR3 is CASSLGQAAYEQYF. The DNA of the CDR3 is TGTGCCAGCAGCTTGGGACAGGCGGCCTACGAGCAGTACTTC.

The V gene is TRBV7-8, the J gene TRBJ2-1; TRBD2 agrees at 10 bases. Germline loops: CDR1 SGHVS, CDR2 FQNEAQ. The CDR3 is 16 amino acids. V lost 5 bases and J lost 6; bases outside the gene matches: 10. The chain's CDR3 is CASSPQLAGVANEQFF. CDR3 sequence (DNA): TGTGCCAGCAGCCCCCAGCTAGCGGGAGTAGCCAATGAGCAGTTCTTC.

The chain is built from TRBV15 and TRBJ1-1; tentative D call: TRBD1 (5 bases). This CDR3 has 14 amino acids. The germline gives CDR1 LNHNV, CDR2 YYDKDF (reference sequence). Between the trimmed V and J ends, which lost 1 base and 4 bases, there was a span of 10 bases. The CDR3 nucleotides read TGTGCCACCAGCAGAGTGCCCGGGGGCACTGAAGCTTTCTTT. Protein sequence: CATSRVPGGTEAFF.

The chain is built from TRBV10-3 and TRBJ2-1, with D unclear. The CDR3 consists of 11 residues. Between the trimmed V and J ends, which lost 10 bases and 8 bases, there was a span of 12 bases. Germline V lookup: CDR1 ENHRY, CDR2 SYGVKD. The CDR3 sequence is CATTHAYEQFF. The DNA for the CDR3 is TGTGCCACCACACATGCGTATGAGCAGTTCTTC.

V usage is TRBV6-1 and J usage is TRBJ1-5, with a possible D match to TRBD1 (5 bases). V lost 2 bases and J 6 bases, leaving 11 bases between the germline ends. The germline CDR1 and CDR2 sequences are MNHNS and SASEGT. The CDR3 has 14 amino acids. The DNA of the CDR3 is TGTGCCAGCAGTGAATTCGAGGGGCCTCAGCCCCAGCATTTT. Protein sequence: CASSEFEGPQPQHF.

The chain employs TRBV25-1 and TRBJ1-1; D ambiguous. Per the germline V gene, CDR1 is MGHDK and CDR2 is SYGVNS. V dropped 5 bases and J dropped 5 bases, with 12 bases sitting between them. The length of the CDR3 is 13 residues. The CDR3 sequence is CASSKAGSTEAFF. The CDR3 nucleotides read TGTGCCAGCAGTAAGGCGGGGAGTACTGAAGCTTTCTTT. The full variable domain, its missing parts supplied by reference TRBV25-1 and TRBJ1-1, is EADIYQTPRYLVIGTGKKITLECSQTMGHDKMYWYQQDPGMELHLIHYSYGVNSTEKGDLSSESTVSRIRTEHFPLTLESARPSHTSQYLCASSKAGSTEAFFGQGTRLTVV.

The chain links TRBV5-1 to TRBJ2-5; 9 nucleotides align to TRBD1. Germline V gives CDR1 SGHRS, CDR2 YFSETQ. The CDR3 totals 14 residues. J lost 5 bases, V lost 4 bases, and 6 bases had no gene match. The chain's CDR3 is CASSLTGGRETQYF. Written as DNA, the CDR3 is TGCGCCAGCAGCCTGACAGGGGGAAGGGAGACCCAGTACTTC.

The CDR3 is CASRQGTGNQPQHF. The CDR3 DNA sequence: TGTGCCAGCAGGCAGGGGACTGGCAATCAGCCCCAGCATTTT. This chain links TRBV6-5 with TRBJ1-5; weak D call: TRBD1 (6 bases). V lost 6 bases and J 2 bases, leaving 11 bases between the germline ends. The CDR3 is 14 residues long. In germline, CDR1 is MNHEY, CDR2 SVGAGI.

The chain carries TRBV18 and TRBJ1-1; perhaps TRBD1 as D (5 bases). The CDR3 spans 15 residues. The germline CDR1 and CDR2 sequences are KGHSH and LQKENI. Trimming removed 6 bases from V and 1 base from J, with 15 bases in between. CDR3 DNA sequence: TGTGCCAGCTCTGACAGCCGAGGTGGGAACACTGAAGCTTTCTTT. Protein sequence: CASSDSRGGNTEAFF.

V is TRBV6-5 and J is TRBJ1-2; no clear D gene. Germline CDR1 reads MNHEY; CDR2 reads SVGAGI. CDR3 length: 11 residues. V was clipped by 5 bases and J by 4 bases, with 5 bases between them. In DNA, the CDR3 is TGTGCCAGCAGTGATATCTATGGCTACACCTTC. Translated, it gives CASSDIYGYTF.